This T cell receptor (beta chain) was recovered during a study of CD4+ T cells in melanoma. Data came from immunoSEQ multiplex PCR; TCRdb stores just in-frame clones and leaves some out. The sample gives fewer than 150,000 clones, about nine tenths of which show up once; approximately 1.4% is in the top ten. As to this clone: Its antigen remains unidentified.

Study results and limitations: Diverse differentiation states were reported for melanoma neoantigen-specific CD4+ T cells. CD8+ T cell, macrophage and B cell function reportedly correlated with neoantigen-specific CD4+ T cells.

The V gene lost 2 bases and the J gene lost 5 bases, with 13 bases spanning the gap. The CDR3 consists of 14 residues. Germline lookup yields CDR1 SGHVS and CDR2 FQNEAQ. The chain has TRBV7-8 and TRBJ2-7; D perhaps matches TRBD1 (5 bases). The sequence came from a human donor with melanoma. The chain's CDR3 is CASSLRGFSNEQYF. The CDR3 DNA follows: TGTGCCAGCAGCTTAAGGGGCTTTAGTAACGAGCAGTACTTC.